The subject of this entry is one TCR beta chain. No antigen is known for it. The PCR had 60 Vbeta and 13 Jbeta primers. TCRdb's copy holds only in-frame clones and misses some; the assay was immunoSEQ multiplex PCR. The table records under 300,000 clones, approximately 81% of them present only once. Trimming left V 0 bases short and J 4 bases short, with 10 bases between. Per the germline V gene, CDR1 is SGHRS and CDR2 is YFSETQ. The CDR3 consists of 14 residues. This sample was taken from a study of cytomegalovirus exposure and HLA in healthy donors. About the study: Genetic ancestry analysis placed around 76% of the 398 donors that were genotyped in the Caucasian-associated cluster.

Study results and limitations: The authors enumerated around 150 TCR beta chains as linked to cytomegalovirus. As immune exposure information, only CMV serostatus was available. One variant, a missense change in DCLRE1C, was linked in a later analysis to TCR beta V- and J-gene trimming.

Sequenced: PBMCs. The sequence was obtained from a woman aged 60-75 years in good health and CMV-seropositive. The J gene is TRBJ1-2, the V gene TRBV5-1; D is undetermined. CDR3 sequence reads: CASSLDPPSYGYTF. CDR3 in DNA: TGCGCCAGCAGCTTGGATCCACCGAGCTATGGCTACACCTTC.